The 6 T cell receptor beta chains below were found in one sample sequenced in a study of regulatory T cells in long-lasting Graves disease. The sample's time point: persistent/refractory GD, antithyroid drugs over 5 years with positive TRAb. PBMC-derived RNA was used for the TCR library. Arm-PCR of CDR3 regions with iRepertoire HTBI primers generated TCR beta libraries. Using its own MiXCR run on the multiplex PCR reads, TCRdb lists one record per CDR3 protein. The top ten clones hold 42% of a sample with hundreds of thousands of distinct CDR3 sequences, 30% of them seen once. Sequencing used peripheral blood mononuclear cells (PBMCs), obtained when the disease was refractory, from a patient treated with antithyroid drugs. The receptors come from a female donor with Graves disease.

This chain connects TRBV29-1 to TRBJ1-1, with D perhaps matching TRBD1 (5 bases). The V end lost 2 bases, the J end lost 0 bases, and 19 bases lay between the germline ends. CDR1 and CDR2 from the germline V gene are SQVTM and ANQGSEA. CDR3 length: 17 amino acids. This CDR3 is CSVEPPQGDFLNTEAFF. In nucleotides, the CDR3 is TGCAGCGTTGAACCTCCACAAGGGGACTTCTTGAACACTGAAGCTTTCTTT.

The chain recombines TRBV18 with TRBJ2-4; D might be TRBD1 (6 bases). The CDR3 contains 19 residues. CDR1 and CDR2 from the germline V gene are KGHSH and LQKENI. The V end was cut by 7 bases, the J end by 1 base, with 26 bases between. CDR3: CASYGGETGPLEAKNIQYF. In DNA form, the CDR3 reads TGTGCCAGCTACGGAGGCGAGACAGGTCCCCTCGAGGCCAAAAACATTCAGTACTTC.

This clonotype was observed a handful of times. The rearrangement joins TRBV5-5 to TRBJ2-7, with D maybe TRBD2 (6 bases). CDR3 length: 14 amino acids. In germline, CDR1 is SGHKS, CDR2 YYEKEE (reference sequence). Trimming removed 4 bases from V and 2 bases from J, with 13 bases in between. CDR3 DNA: TGTGCCAGCAGCAGCGGCGGGATCGCCTACGAGCAGTACTTC. This codes for CASSSGGIAYEQYF.

This clonotype was observed at least ten times. The chain joins TRBV28 to TRBJ2-6; unclear D gene. The CDR3 extends over 14 amino acids. CDR1 is MDHEN and CDR2 is SYDVKM in the germline V gene. Trimming took 5 bases from V and 2 from J, leaving 7 bases between them. CDR3 region: CASSPRTGANVLTF. The CDR3 bases are TGTGCCAGCAGTCCGCGGACTGGGGCCAACGTCCTGACTTTC.

The rearrangement uses TRBV3-1 and TRBJ2-7, with D perhaps matching TRBD1 (6 bases). The CDR3 spans 14 residues. The V gene's germline CDR1 is LGHDT and CDR2 YNNKEL (reference sequence). V was shortened by 0 bases and J by 3 bases, with 9 bases between the two germline ends. The DNA of the CDR3 is TGTGCCAGCAGCCAAGATGACAGGTTCTACGAGCAGTACTTC. Translating it yields CASSQDDRFYEQYF.

The V and J genes are TRBV6-1 and TRBJ1-6; tentative D call: TRBD1 (6 bases). The CDR3 is 19 amino acids. Trimming cost V 7 bases and J 4 bases, with 26 bases left between them. Germline lookup yields CDR1 MNHNS and CDR2 SASEGT. This CDR3 reads CASTYPPGFGGGYNSPLHF. CDR3 DNA sequence: TGTGCCAGCACCTACCCCCCGGGTTTCGGAGGGGGATATAATTCACCCCTCCACTTT.